These 31 T cell receptor beta chains were all obtained from the same sample, sequenced in a study of CD8+ T cells in alopecia areata. Once RNA had been extracted, it was reverse transcribed into cDNA to act as the sequencing template. Method: immunoSEQ multiplex PCR; TCRdb's copy keeps in-frame clones and lacks some. This sample has 65,000 to 95,000 clones, with roughly half found just once. Specimen: NKG2D-high CD8+ T cells sorted from blood. These receptors came from a human donor with alopecia areata.

The chain has TRBV29-1 and TRBJ2-1; the D gene is possibly TRBD1 (6 bases). CDR1 SQVTM and CDR2 ANQGSEA come from the germline V gene. The CDR3 loop spans 14 amino acids. Trimming removed 6 bases from V and 2 bases from J, with 14 bases in between. The CDR3 DNA follows: TGCAGCGTCGACAGGACCGGCACCTACAATGAGCAGTTCTTC. The encoded protein is CSVDRTGTYNEQFF.

In nucleotides, the CDR3 is TGCAGCGTTGAGACCGACAGGGACGAGCAGTACTTC. This translates into CSVETDRDEQYF. The chain links TRBV29-1 to TRBJ2-7; TRBD1 aligns across 7 bases. Germline lookup yields CDR1 SQVTM and CDR2 ANQGSEA. V shed 3 bases, J shed 5 bases, and the junction held 4 bases outside the gene matches. The CDR3 sequence is 12 residues long.

V gene TRBV6-6 combines with J gene TRBJ2-1; D not certain. Trimming stripped 2 bases from V and 10 bases from J, with 9 bases between. The CDR3 consists of 12 residues. CDR1 is MNHNY and CDR2 is SVGAGI in the germline V gene (reference sequence). CDR3 in amino acids: CASSYVTIEQFF. The CDR3 nucleotides are TGTGCCAGCAGTTACGTGACAATCGAGCAGTTCTTC.

The rearrangement uses TRBV5-1 and TRBJ2-3, with D perhaps being TRBD1 or TRBD2 (5 bases each). Trimming removed 4 bases from V and 5 bases from J, with 23 bases in between. This CDR3 has 17 amino acids. The V gene's germline CDR1 is SGHRS and CDR2 YFSETQ. Here the CDR3 DNA reads TGCGCCAGCAGCGGCCCCAGGGCGGGCTCGTTTTTAGATACGCAGTATTTT. Encoded protein: CASSGPRAGSFLDTQYF.

This clone was observed a handful of times. The chain links TRBV5-1 to TRBJ2-7; 9 nucleotides align to TRBD1. The CDR3 is made up of 14 amino acids. CDR1 is SGHRS and CDR2 is YFSETQ in the germline V gene. After removal of 0 bases from V and 7 bases from J, the junction contained 5 bases not matched to a gene. The CDR3 DNA is TGCGCCAGCAGCTTGGACAGGGGGCAGATGGAGCAGTACTTC. Amino acids: CASSLDRGQMEQYF.

The chain uses TRBV2 and TRBJ2-1; maybe TRBD1 (5 bases). Germline lookup yields CDR1 SNHLY and CDR2 FYNNEI. The CDR3 has 15 residues. V was shortened by 7 bases and J by 2 bases, with 15 bases between the two germline ends. The CDR3 spells CASNLWAGPYNEQFF. The DNA for the CDR3 is TGTGCCAGCAACCTCTGGGCAGGGCCCTACAATGAGCAGTTCTTC.

This clone was seen just once. The V call is TRBV9, the J call TRBJ2-4; D remains ambiguous. Per germline, CDR1 SGDLS and CDR2 YYNGEE. V lost 1 base and J 0 bases, leaving 11 bases between the germline ends. The CDR3 sequence is 16 residues long. The CDR3 DNA sequence: TGTGCCAGCAGCGTAACCGGAGCCCTAGCCAAAAACATTCAGTACTTC. Its protein product is CASSVTGALAKNIQYF.

The CDR3 loop reads CSVEGPGTGGGEQYF. Written as DNA, the CDR3 is TGCAGCGTTGAAGGCCCCGGGACAGGGGGAGGCGAGCAGTACTTC. The chain uses TRBV29-1 and TRBJ2-7; 11 bases are shared with TRBD1. The CDR3 has 15 amino acids. Germline trimming cut 1 base from V and 6 bases from J; bases unmatched to any gene: 8. The V gene's germline CDR1 is SQVTM and CDR2 ANQGSEA.

There are a few counts of this clone. The chain combines TRBV29-1 with TRBJ2-2; TRBD1 matches 9 bases. Looked up from germline, CDR1 is SQVTM and CDR2 is ANQGSEA. V was clipped by 5 bases and J by 6 bases; unmatched bases: 4. CDR3 length: 13 amino acids. CDR3 protein: CSVPGQGPGELFF. The CDR3 region has the DNA TGCAGCGTTCCGGGACAGGGCCCCGGGGAGCTGTTTTTT.

The chain carries TRBV2 and TRBJ2-7, with D tentatively TRBD2 (5 bases). CDR1 is SNHLY, CDR2 FYNNEI, per germline. Deletions cut 6 bases from V and 2 bases from J, with 17 bases between. The CDR3 has 15 residues. As DNA, the CDR3 is TGTGCCAGCAGCCGCGGACTCCTTCCTCCCTACGAGCAGTACTTC. This codes for CASSRGLLPPYEQYF.

In its sample, this clone was seen a few times. The V gene is TRBV29-1, the J gene TRBJ2-6; 8 nucleotides match TRBD1. V lost 6 bases, J lost 0 bases, and 7 bases stayed unmatched. Germline loops: CDR1 SQVTM, CDR2 ANQGSEA. The CDR3 is made up of 16 amino acids. CDR3 nucleotides: TGCAGCGTCCAGGGGGCCACACACTCTGGGGCCAACGTCCTGACTTTC. It translates to CSVQGATHSGANVLTF.

The CDR3 region is CAWEAGVANEQFF. In DNA, the CDR3 is TGTGCCTGGGAGGCAGGGGTGGCGAATGAGCAGTTCTTC. This rearrangement joins TRBV30 to TRBJ2-1; TRBD1 might be the D (6 bases). Germline assignment: CDR1 GTSNPN and CDR2 SVGIG (reference sequence). The ends were cut back, 5 bases at V and 7 bases at J, with 15 bases in the middle. This CDR3 has 13 amino acids. Variable domain in full (rest from reference TRBV30 and TRBJ2-1): SQTIHQWPATLVQPVGSPLSLECTVEGTSNPNLYWYRQAAGRGLQLLFYSVGIGQISSEVPQNLSASRPQDRQFILSSKKLLLSDSGFYLCAWEAGVANEQFFGPGTRLTVL.

This clone turned up a few times. Written as DNA, the CDR3 is TGTGCCAGCAGTTGGGGGACAGGTTACGAGCAGTACTTC. Amino acid sequence: CASSWGTGYEQYF. The chain links TRBV6-5 to TRBJ2-7; 8 bases match TRBD1. The CDR3 extends over 13 amino acids. V dropped 4 bases and J dropped 4; count of bases not matched to a gene: 3. Germline-derived CDR1 and CDR2 are MNHEY and SVGAGI.

J is TRBJ2-7 and V is TRBV4-1; D perhaps matches TRBD2 (5 bases). Germline CDR1 MGHRA, CDR2 YSYEKL. V shed 0 bases and J shed 12 bases, with 12 bases lying between them. CDR3 size: 12 residues. In DNA, the CDR3 is TGCGCCAGCAGCCAAGACGGGGTACAGAGGTACTTC. Amino acids: CASSQDGVQRYF.

The chain combines TRBV25-1 with TRBJ2-7; 9 bases agree with TRBD1. There are 13 residues in the CDR3. Losses at the gene ends were 2 bases for V and 4 bases for J; bases not matched to a gene: 0. CDR1 and CDR2 from the germline V gene are MGHDK and SYGVNS. This CDR3 reads CASSEGTGYEQYF. The CDR3 DNA reads as TGTGCCAGCAGTGAAGGGACAGGGTACGAGCAGTACTTC.

This clone was recorded a few times. The CDR3, as DNA: TGTGCCAGTAGTCGTGAGGGGGCAGACGAGCAGTACTTC. This sequence encodes CASSREGADEQYF. J is TRBJ2-7 and V is TRBV19; 7 positions match TRBD1. Per germline, CDR1 LNHDA and CDR2 SQIVND (reference sequence). V shed 5 bases, J shed 5 bases, and the junction held 6 bases outside the gene matches. This CDR3 contains 13 residues.

This clone was observed a handful of times. The chain carries TRBV29-1 and TRBJ1-1; no clear D. The CDR3 loop spans 12 amino acids. The germline CDR1 and CDR2 sequences are SQVTM and ANQGSEA. Trimming shortened V by 7 bases and J by 0 bases, and 9 bases separated the two germline ends. The CDR3 coding sequence is TGCAGCGCACCAGAGATGAACACTGAAGCTTTCTTT. Translated: CSAPEMNTEAFF.

A few counts support this clone. The CDR3 here is CASSGLYEQYF. For the CDR3, the DNA is TGTGCCAGCAGTGGGCTCTACGAGCAGTACTTC. The genes are TRBV27 and TRBJ2-7; D unclear. The CDR3 consists of 11 residues. Germline assignment: CDR1 MNHEY and CDR2 SMNVEV (reference sequence). V lost 5 bases and J lost 3, with 5 bases in between.

In regard to this clone: The same CDR3 is also encoded by other DNA sequences in this sample. The J gene is TRBJ2-5, the V gene TRBV28; D gene unclear. The CDR3 runs 13 residues. Germline V gives CDR1 MDHEN, CDR2 SYDVKM. Trimming left V 4 bases short and J 2 bases short, with 8 bases between. CDR3 DNA sequence: TGTGCCAGCAGTTGGAGACTGCAAGAGACCCAGTACTTC. As protein: CASSWRLQETQYF.

This clone was detected only a few times. The chain recombines TRBV9 with TRBJ2-1; 8 nucleotides align to TRBD2. Germline V lookup: CDR1 SGDLS, CDR2 YYNGEE. Trimming removed 5 bases from V and 5 bases from J; junction bases left unmatched: 6. This CDR3 comprises 14 residues. The CDR3 DNA is TGTGCCAGCAGTATAGCGGGAAGCAACAATGAGCAGTTCTTC. This translates into CASSIAGSNNEQFF.

This clone was counted between two and nine times. The chain recombines TRBV28 with TRBJ2-1, with TRBD2 matching 7 bases. CDR1 is MDHEN and CDR2 is SYDVKM in the germline V gene. The CDR3 length is 12 residues. Trimming took 9 bases from V and 9 from J; bases not matched to a gene: 8. This CDR3 reads CASTREGREQFF. The CDR3 DNA reads TGTGCCAGTACCAGGGAGGGGCGTGAGCAGTTCTTC.

The V call is TRBV4-3, the J call TRBJ2-2; D might be TRBD2 (5 bases). From germline, CDR1 is LGHNA and CDR2 YSLEER. CDR3 size: 17 residues. V lost 0 bases, J lost 6 bases, and 17 bases lay in between. This chain's CDR3 is CASSQELASSVPGELFF. The CDR3, as DNA: TGCGCCAGCAGCCAAGAATTGGCTAGCTCGGTCCCCGGGGAGCTGTTTTTT.

CDR3 sequence reads: CASSPTDGNTIYF. The CDR3 DNA reads as TGTGCCAGCAGCCCGACAGACGGAAACACCATATATTTT. The V gene is TRBV27, the J gene TRBJ1-3, with D tentatively TRBD1 (5 bases). The CDR3 contains 13 residues. The germline V gene encodes CDR1 MNHEY and CDR2 SMNVEV (reference sequence). Trimming left V 6 bases short and J 4 bases short, with 10 bases between.

This clone showed up just a few times. The rearrangement joins TRBV15 to TRBJ2-2; D not resolved. The CDR3 runs 16 residues. The V and J ends lost 4 bases and 7 bases respectively, with 19 bases between them. Per the germline V gene, CDR1 is LNHNV and CDR2 is YYDKDF (reference sequence). The CDR3 nucleotides are TGTGCCACCAGCACCCGACTCGCGCTCGAGGTCGGGGAGCTGTTTTTT. Residues: CATSTRLALEVGELFF.

The chain recombines TRBV5-1 with TRBJ2-7; D is uncertain. V was shortened by 1 base and J by 0 bases, with 2 bases between the two germline ends. The germline V gene encodes CDR1 SGHRS and CDR2 YFSETQ. CDR3 length: 12 amino acids. In DNA form, the CDR3 reads TGCGCCAGCAGCTTGCACTCCTACGAGCAGTACTTC. Its translation: CASSLHSYEQYF.

The chain links TRBV5-6 to TRBJ1-2; 7 nucleotides line up with TRBD1. There are 13 residues in the CDR3. V was pared by 2 bases and J by 6 bases, with 4 bases of the junction left unmatched. The germline V gene has CDR1 SGHDT and CDR2 YYEEEE. CDR3 sequence (DNA): TGTGCCAGCAGCTTTGGGACAGCGCATGGCTACACCTTC. Encoded protein: CASSFGTAHGYTF.

The chain employs TRBV29-1 and TRBJ2-3; tentatively, D is TRBD2 (6 bases). The CDR3 is made up of 11 amino acids. CDR1 is SQVTM and CDR2 is ANQGSEA in the germline V gene. The ends were cut back, 6 bases at V and 5 bases at J, with 9 bases in the middle. CDR3 DNA sequence: TGCAGCGTCTTTAGCGGAGATACGCAGTATTTT. It yields the protein CSVFSGDTQYF.

V usage is TRBV27 and J usage is TRBJ2-1; 7 bases fit TRBD1. Germline-derived CDR1 and CDR2 are MNHEY and SMNVEV (reference sequence). The CDR3 totals 16 residues. V shed 2 bases, J shed 1 base, and the junction held 5 bases outside the gene matches. CDR3 loop: CASSLQGVPSYNEQFF. The CDR3 nucleotides read TGTGCCAGCAGTTTACAGGGGGTACCTTCCTACAATGAGCAGTTCTTC.

The chain's CDR3 is CATGPSGEGYTF. DNA for the CDR3: TGTGCCACCGGCCCCTCGGGTGAGGGCTACACCTTC. The rearrangement links TRBV6-6 to TRBJ1-2; D remains ambiguous. CDR1 is MNHNY and CDR2 is SVGAGI in the germline V gene (reference sequence). The CDR3 is 12 amino acids. The V end lost 10 bases, the J end lost 8 bases, and 17 bases lay between the germline ends.

This chain links TRBV29-1 with TRBJ2-3, with D perhaps assigned TRBD1 or TRBD2 (5 bases each). Trimming shortened V by 2 bases and J by 6 bases, and 15 bases separated the two germline ends. The CDR3 totals 14 residues. Germline CDR1 and CDR2: SQVTM and ANQGSEA. As DNA, the CDR3 is TGCAGCGTTGAAATCCGGGGCTTCGGGGATACGCAGTATTTT. This codes for CSVEIRGFGDTQYF.

This clone turned up a few times. V gene TRBV28 combines with J gene TRBJ2-7; weak D call: TRBD2 (6 bases). V lost 5 bases, J lost 2 bases, and 19 bases lay in between. The CDR3 is made up of 16 amino acids. Germline CDR1 and CDR2: MDHEN and SYDVKM. CDR3 amino acids: CASSAHVRGNPYEQYF. In DNA form, the CDR3 reads TGTGCCAGCAGTGCCCATGTTCGGGGGAACCCCTACGAGCAGTACTTC.